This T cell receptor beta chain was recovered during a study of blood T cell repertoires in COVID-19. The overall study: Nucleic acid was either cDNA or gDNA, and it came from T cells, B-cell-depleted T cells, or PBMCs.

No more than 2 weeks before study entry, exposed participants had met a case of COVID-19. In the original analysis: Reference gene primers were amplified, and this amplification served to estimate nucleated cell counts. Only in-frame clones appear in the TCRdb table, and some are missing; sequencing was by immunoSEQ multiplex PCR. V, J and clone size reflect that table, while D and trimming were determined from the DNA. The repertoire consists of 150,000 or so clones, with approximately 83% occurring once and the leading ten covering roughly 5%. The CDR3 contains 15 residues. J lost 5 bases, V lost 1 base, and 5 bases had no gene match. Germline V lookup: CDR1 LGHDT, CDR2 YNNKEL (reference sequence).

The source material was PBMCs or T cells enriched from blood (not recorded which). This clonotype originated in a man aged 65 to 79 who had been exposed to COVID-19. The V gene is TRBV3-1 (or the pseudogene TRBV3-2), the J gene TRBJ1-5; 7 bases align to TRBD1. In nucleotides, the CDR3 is TGTGCCAGCAGCCAAGCACAGGGGTCTGATCAGCCCCAGCATTTT. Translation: CASSQAQGSDQPQHF.